This T cell receptor (beta chain) was captured by sequencing in a study of T cells expressing NK-cell markers. Germline V gene lookup returns CDR1 MNHNS and CDR2 SASEGT. CDR3 length: 13 residues. Researchers built TCR beta cDNA using 5'RACE template switching with UMIs. TCRdb reworked the 5' RACE reads into one entry per CDR3 protein, no DNA. The sample has hundreds of thousands of distinct CDR3 sequences. The sequence came from a man between 18 and 69 years old in good health. The sequencing sample was made of blood T cells: a sorted CD56 or NKG2C T cell subset, CD4+ or CD8+ T cells, or bulk PBMC T cells (not recorded which). The J gene is TRBJ2-2, the V gene TRBV6-1; the TCRdb call, TRBD2, lacks DNA for checking. The CDR3 protein is CASRLAATGELFF.